A selection of T cell receptor beta chains follows, all from one sample in a study of T-cell memory formation after mild COVID-19. TCRdb processed the 5' RACE reads anew with MiXCR; each CDR3 protein has one entry. The table records fewer than 350,000 distinct CDR3 sequences, 8.2% of them present only once. The source material was PBMCs or a T cell subset sorted from them (not recorded which). Source of these receptors: a man aged 18 to 29 who had mild COVID-19 (a few samples of this study predate the infection). Cell type and time point are not known. CDR3s include the opening cysteine and the closing phenylalanine or tryptophan.

TRBJ1-6	TRBV12-3/TRBV12-4	CASSQDRATDSPLHF
TRBJ1-2	TRBV6-5	CASSYEWPGDGYTF
TRBJ1-1	TRBV5-1	CASSSRTGALEAFF
TRBJ2-7	TRBV27	CASSFVGFYEQYF
TRBJ2-1	TRBV13	CASSFGTSGVEVSYNEQFF
TRBJ1-5	TRBV4-1	CASSQGRGIPDQPQHF
TRBJ2-5	TRBV12-3/TRBV12-4	CASSKERYQETQYF
TRBJ2-3	TRBV7-2	CASSQDTKEEQYF
TRBJ2-2	TRBV12-3/TRBV12-4	CASRGQGRTGELFF
TRBJ2-3	TRBV18	CASSPRDHTDTQYF
TRBJ2-1	TRBV20-1	CSATALGQSSFNEQFF
TRBJ2-5	TRBV9	CASSVEGNYQETQYF
TRBJ2-3	TRBV3-1	CASSQERGTDTQYF
TRBJ2-2	TRBV11-2	CASSLIQGDTGELFF
TRBJ1-1	TRBV5-1	CASTRGKNTEAFF
TRBJ1-2	TRBV7-2	CASSLHHGTTVGGYTF
TRBJ2-3	TRBV4-1	CASSQGRGASTDTQYF
TRBJ2-7	TRBV7-2	CASRLDGEQYF
TRBJ1-3	TRBV5-1	CASSPLTGKNTIYF
TRBJ1-1	TRBV20-1	CSARDLMRDRKNTEAFF
TRBJ2-5	TRBV18	CASSPIIGQRETQYF
TRBJ1-6	TRBV7-2	CASSPLHNSPLHF
TRBJ2-5	TRBV25-1	CASSPPRQGGETQYF
TRBJ2-5	TRBV7-3	CASSPGQGLAAETQYF
TRBJ2-3	TRBV15	CATSRGLAGGYTDTQYF
TRBJ2-6	TRBV7-9	CASSGLGRELGANVLTF
TRBJ1-3	TRBV12-3/TRBV12-4	CASSLGGNTIYF
TRBJ1-5	TRBV10-3	CAISERQGSNQPQHF
TRBJ2-5	TRBV24-1	CATSEMTGAGETQYF
TRBJ2-1	TRBV5-4	CASRRTGTPSEQFF
TRBJ2-7	TRBV7-9	CASSPAGPLTYEQYF
TRBJ1-4	TRBV12-3/TRBV12-4	CASRPDYRNEKLFF
TRBJ1-3	TRBV12-3/TRBV12-4	CASGVASGNTIYF
TRBJ2-3	TRBV5-1	CASSLNAPDTQYF
TRBJ2-5	TRBV20-1	CSARKPIGEETQYF
TRBJ2-3	TRBV4-2	CASSQGREDTQYF
TRBJ1-2	TRBV12-3/TRBV12-4	CASSGTGRNYGYTF
TRBJ2-3	TRBV27	CASNPWGASTDTQYF
TRBJ1-2	TRBV7-6	CASSLTPQANYGYTF
TRBJ1-1	TRBV4-1	CASRALWREANTEAFF
TRBJ1-1	TRBV12-3/TRBV12-4	CASSPQGSNTEAFF
TRBJ1-2	TRBV29-1	CSVEGWGDLYGYTF
TRBJ2-5	TRBV30	CAWSGSRGTQYF
TRBJ2-7	TRBV4-1	CASSRSVHYEQYF
TRBJ2-1	TRBV29-1	CSVVGQINMLSYNEQFF
TRBJ1-2	TRBV27	CASRPLGHGYTF
TRBJ1-2	TRBV4-2	CASSQDKRNYGYTF
TRBJ1-5	TRBV7-2	CASSPPMLPEWHF
TRBJ2-1	TRBV6-2/TRBV6-3	CASSYRTGKAEQFF
TRBJ2-2	TRBV24-1	CATSDPVRQGGTGELFF
TRBJ1-5	TRBV30	CAWSPQLNQPQHF
TRBJ2-5	TRBV20-1	CSARGAIFHGETQYF
TRBJ2-1	TRBV5-4	CASSFRGFEQFF
TRBJ2-5	TRBV6-1	CASRTSASYQETQYF
TRBJ1-4	TRBV6-1	CASTDGRGYNEKLFF
TRBJ1-5	TRBV5-1	CASSLAGGDGQPQHF
TRBJ1-2	TRBV6-2/TRBV6-3	CASSYRGSGYTF
TRBJ1-2	TRBV7-8	CASSLALTGYYGYTF
TRBJ2-1	TRBV28	CASSLEGSEQFF